This record looks at one T cell receptor (beta chain) sequence and its context. Its specificity is not known. Terminally differentiated effector memory CD45RA+ cells were excluded by CCR7 positive selection of CD45RO-negative cells. Germline V gene lookup returns CDR1 SGHDT and CDR2 YYEEEE. Trimming took off 2 bases at V and 5 bases at J, with 13 bases between the two ends. The CDR3 runs 14 residues. The data belong to a study of shared clonotypes between healthy human individuals. Overall study results and limits: Around 5.4% of naive CD4 clonotypes were common to a handful of donors. Researchers sampled only blood; tissue repertoires likely differ.

Here immunoSEQ multiplex PCR was the method, and the copy in TCRdb shows in-frame clones only, minus some. This table holds 2 million to 2.5 million clones, approximately 94% found once. The source is a man between 18 and 29 years old in good health. Some clones in this sample may be carry-over from other donors' samples. This chain joins TRBV5-6 and TRBJ1-1; D gene ambiguous. Sequenced sample: naive CD8+ T cells from PBMCs. CDR3 bases: TGTGCCAGCAGCTTAAACCCCGTGGAGACTGAAGCTTTCTTT. This codes for CASSLNPVETEAFF.